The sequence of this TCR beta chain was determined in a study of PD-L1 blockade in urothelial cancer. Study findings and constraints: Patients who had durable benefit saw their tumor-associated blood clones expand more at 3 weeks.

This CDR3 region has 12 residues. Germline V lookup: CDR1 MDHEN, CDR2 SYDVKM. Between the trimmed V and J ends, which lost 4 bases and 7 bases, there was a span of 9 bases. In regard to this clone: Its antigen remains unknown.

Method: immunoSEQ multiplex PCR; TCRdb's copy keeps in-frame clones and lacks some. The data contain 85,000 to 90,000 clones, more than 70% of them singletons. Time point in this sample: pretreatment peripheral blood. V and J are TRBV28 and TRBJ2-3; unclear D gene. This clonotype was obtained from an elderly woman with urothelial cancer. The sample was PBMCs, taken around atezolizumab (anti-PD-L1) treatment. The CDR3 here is CASSYTSNTQYF. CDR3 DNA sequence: TGTGCCAGCAGTTATACTTCAAATACGCAGTATTTT.